This TCR beta chain was obtained from a study of beta chain features in type 1 diabetes. The V gene end was trimmed by 7 bases and the J gene end by 2 bases; junction bases not matched to a gene: 8. CDR1 and CDR2 (germline): LNHDA, SQIVND (reference sequence). There are 15 residues in the CDR3. As every portion of the isolated RNA was reverse transcribed, the sequencing read expressed TCRB transcripts. Some clones are missing from TCRdb's copy, which holds only in-frame ones; the method was immunoSEQ multiplex PCR. Of some 250,000 clones in the sample, 25% to 30% are singletons; the top ten hold under 4.5%.

The specimen sequenced was central memory CD4+ T cells from blood. This sequence originates from a man aged 25 to 45 in good health. The chain links TRBV19 to TRBJ2-7; 10 nucleotides agree with TRBD1. The CDR3 protein is CASTGPGTGAYEQYF. CDR3 in DNA: TGTGCCAGTACTGGTCCCGGGACAGGGGCCTACGAGCAGTACTTC. The full variable domain, its missing parts supplied by reference TRBV19 and TRBJ2-7, is DGGITQSPKYLFRKEGQNVTLSCEQNLNHDAMYWYRQDPGQGLRLIYYSQIVNDFQKGDIAEGYSVSREKKESFPLTVTSAQKNPTAFYLCASTGPGTGAYEQYFGPGTRLTVT.